The rows below give T cell receptor beta chains drawn from one sample of a study of early T cells in non-severe SARS-CoV-2 infection. MiXCR, run by TCRdb on the 5' RACE reads, gives a single entry per CDR3 protein. The sample carries around 83,000 distinct CDR3 sequences, approximately 12% recorded once. This sample comprised whole blood, obtained at baseline. These receptors all come from an adult who was a healthcare worker with PCR-confirmed SARS-CoV-2 infection or an uninfected control (not recorded which). Each CDR3 is given with its conserved first and last residue. Fields, in order: clone size, J gene, D gene, CDR3 length, V gene, CDR3 DNA, CDR3 protein. D genes are given only for firm matches. A clone size is listed for some rows: how often the clone was seen (once, few, many), or a class if it is expanded.

few	TRBJ2-3	TRBD2	15	TRBV7-8	TGTGCCAGCAGCCCCCTAGCGGGACTCACAGATACGCAGTATTTT	CASSPLAGLTDTQYF
NA	TRBJ2-7	TRBD2	14	TRBV2	TGTGCCAGCAGTGATCTAGCGGAGAGCTTGGAGCAGTACTTC	CASSDLAESLEQYF
many	TRBJ1-4	NA	14	TRBV2	TGTGCCAGCAGGACCGGGCCCGGAGGTGAAAAACTGTTTTTT	CASRTGPGGEKLFF
few	TRBJ2-1	TRBD2	19	TRBV2	TGTGCCAGCAGCGGGCAGAATAGCGGGGGACCCTATTCCTACAATGAGCAGTTCTTC	CASSGQNSGGPYSYNEQFF
few	TRBJ2-6	NA	13	TRBV6-5	TGTGCCAGCAGAAATGCTGGGGCCAACGTCCTGACTTTC	CASRNAGANVLTF
NA	TRBJ2-7	NA	15	TRBV5-1	TGCGCCAGCAGCATAACACCGGGTCACCTCTACGAGCAGTACTTC	CASSITPGHLYEQYF
many	TRBJ1-5	NA	15	TRBV19	TGTGCCAGTAGCCGAGAACCGACAAAGCTACAGCCCCAGCATTTT	CASSREPTKLQPQHF
NA	TRBJ1-6	NA	12	TRBV28	TGTGCCAGCCTGGGCTCAGTTTCACCCCTCCACTTT	CASLGSVSPLHF
NA	TRBJ2-1	NA	14	TRBV29-1	TGCAGCGTTTCTTTGGTTTTCTCCTACAATGAGCAGTTCTTC	CSVSLVFSYNEQFF
NA	TRBJ1-5	TRBD1	14	TRBV6-6	TGTGCCAGCAGTGACAGGGTCCCCAATCAGCCCCAGCATTTT	CASSDRVPNQPQHF
few	TRBJ2-7	NA	12	TRBV12-3/TRBV12-4	TGTGCCAGCAGTTTCGCCGTCTACGAGCAGTACTTC	CASSFAVYEQYF
NA	TRBJ2-1	TRBD2	14	TRBV20-1	TGCAGTGCTATCCCGGGACTAGTGGTCGGTGAGCAGTTCTTC	CSAIPGLVVGEQFF
NA	TRBJ1-2	NA	14	TRBV7-2	TGTGCCAGCAGCTTTCGGACAGCTAACTATGGCTACACCTTC	CASSFRTANYGYTF
NA	TRBJ1-1	NA	17	TRBV5-4	TGTGCCAGCAGCTTGAACGGAATTAGGGTGGTTAACACTGAAGCTTTCTTT	CASSLNGIRVVNTEAFF
few	TRBJ2-3	NA	16	TRBV6-5	TGTGCCAGCAGTTACGGTCGGCGGAAAAGCACAGATACGCAGTATTTT	CASSYGRRKSTDTQYF
many	TRBJ1-1	NA	13	TRBV20-1	TGCAGGCTGGTGGAGGTCCGGGACACTGAAGCTTTCTTT	CRLVEVRDTEAFF
many	TRBJ2-7	TRBD1	14	TRBV18	TGTGCCAGCTCAGCCGACAGGGGCGCCTACGAGCAGTACTTC	CASSADRGAYEQYF
many	TRBJ2-4	NA	14	TRBV10-3	TGTGCCACGTCCGATTGGGGCGGGAAAAACATTCAGTACTTC	CATSDWGGKNIQYF
few	TRBJ2-1	NA	14	TRBV20-1	TGCAGTGCTAGAGGTGGAACCAGGAACAATGAGCAGTTCTTC	CSARGGTRNNEQFF
NA	TRBJ2-7	TRBD2	16	TRBV5-1	TGCGCCAGCAGCTCGGGACTAGCGGGGGGCCACTACGAGCAGTACTTC	CASSSGLAGGHYEQYF
few	TRBJ1-1	NA	14	TRBV2	TGTGCCAGCAGTGACTGGGGGGTTGACACTGAAGCTTTCTTT	CASSDWGVDTEAFF
many	TRBJ2-1	NA	16	TRBV5-1	TGCGCCAGCAGCTTACCTACTCCCGGTCCCTTCGATGAGCAGTTCTTC	CASSLPTPGPFDEQFF
many	TRBJ1-2	NA	11	TRBV25-1	TGTGCCAGCAGTGGTGGGAGCGGCTACACCTTC	CASSGGSGYTF
few	TRBJ2-7	NA	15	TRBV19	TGTGCCACCTCGGCATCGGCGGCAGGGACCTACGAGCAGTACTTC	CATSASAAGTYEQYF
many	TRBJ2-1	TRBD2	16	TRBV5-1	TGCGCCAGCAGCTTCCGGACTAGCGGGGGGGTTAATGAGCAGTTCTTC	CASSFRTSGGVNEQFF
NA	TRBJ2-7	NA	14	TRBV9	TGTGCCAGCAGCGTAGGTGGCGGAACCTACGAGCAGTACTTC	CASSVGGGTYEQYF
NA	TRBJ1-2	NA	12	TRBV5-1	TGCGCCAGCAGCTTGGATGGGGTTGGCTACACCTTC	CASSLDGVGYTF
few	TRBJ1-2	NA	16	TRBV2	TGTGCCAGCAGTGAAGCTGATTGGGACGGTCCGGGCGGCTACACCTTC	CASSEADWDGPGGYTF